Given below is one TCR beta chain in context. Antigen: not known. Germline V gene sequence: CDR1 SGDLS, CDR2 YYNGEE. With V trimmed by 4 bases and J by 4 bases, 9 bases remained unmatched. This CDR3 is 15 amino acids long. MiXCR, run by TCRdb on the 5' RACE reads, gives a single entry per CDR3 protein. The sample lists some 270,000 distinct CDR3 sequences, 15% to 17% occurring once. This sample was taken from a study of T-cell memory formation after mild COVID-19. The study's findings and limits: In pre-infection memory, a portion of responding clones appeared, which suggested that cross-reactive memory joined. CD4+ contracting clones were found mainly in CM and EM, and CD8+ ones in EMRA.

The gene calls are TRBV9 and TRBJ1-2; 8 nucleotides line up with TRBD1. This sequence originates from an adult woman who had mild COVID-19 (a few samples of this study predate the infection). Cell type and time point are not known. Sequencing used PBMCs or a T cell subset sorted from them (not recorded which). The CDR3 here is CASSPRTGRAYGYTF. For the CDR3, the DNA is TGTGCCAGCAGCCCCAGGACAGGGCGGGCCTATGGCTACACCTTC.